These T cell receptor beta chains were read from a single sample in a study of vaccination effects on CD4 cells after COVID-19. For these TCRs, the target antigens are not known. Using immunoSEQ multiplex PCR, the repertoire was profiled, and TCRdb retains in-frame clones only, with some absent. The sample carries about 41,000 clones, approximately 80% recorded once. This specimen consisted of CD4+ T cells from PBMCs cultured with HCoV-NL63 spike peptides, obtained before COVID-19 vaccination. The receptor source for this set is a human donor who received a COVID-19 vaccine. Both conserved end residues are trimmed from each CDR3. The order of the fields is J gene, V gene, clone size, CDR3 protein. Part of the rows lack a size; the others show once, few, many or a class for expanded clones.

TRBJ2-3 TRBV7-3 . ASSLKGASTDTQY
TRBJ1-1 TRBV7-8 few ASDGGANTEAF
TRBJ2-2 TRBV5-6 few ASSFSDGTGELF
TRBJ1-3 TRBV15 . ATSGSMGAGNTIY
TRBJ1-6 TRBV27 . ASSLFSLGAGYNSPLH
TRBJ1-2 TRBV5-6 . ASSLSYGYT
TRBJ2-2 TRBV5-1 . ASSLGPTQPGELF
TRBJ2-3 TRBV7-9 few ASSSWTSGASTDTQY
TRBJ1-5 TRBV3-1/TRBV3-2 . ASSQKPLTGGNQPQH
TRBJ1-2 TRBV24-1 . ATSDVGAGYT
TRBJ2-3 TRBV6-5 . ASSYSDSTDTQY
TRBJ2-5 TRBV19 . ASSVSGGGQETQY
TRBJ2-1 TRBV30 . AWSLEIFGEQF
TRBJ2-5 TRBV24-1 . ATSDPTGLETQY
TRBJ1-2 TRBV2 once ASTGGLMGGYT
TRBJ2-3 TRBV10-3 . AISVAGTDTQY
TRBJ1-2 TRBV29-1 once SAQSRHAGYEDYT
TRBJ2-4 TRBV5-1 . ASSPGGPGADIQY
TRBJ1-5 TRBV24-1 . ATSASRMGNQPQH
TRBJ2-5 TRBV19 . ASSIEGPGLGSLGTQY
TRBJ1-1 TRBV29-1 . SVGQGQMHTEAF
TRBJ1-2 TRBV5-1 . ASSWGGDYGYT
TRBJ1-5 TRBV27 . ASSITSGTGRLH
TRBJ1-5 TRBV5-1 . ASSVTGSPNQPQH
TRBJ1-3 TRBV19 . ASSIDVENTIY
TRBJ1-3 TRBV28 . ASSSSDSFSGNTIY
TRBJ2-1 TRBV29-1 . SALVHNEQF
TRBJ1-5 TRBV7-2 once ASSLYNQPQH
TRBJ1-2 TRBV19 . ASSMVTGVGYT
TRBJ1-1 TRBV3-1/TRBV3-2 . ASSLRGGPMGEAF
TRBJ2-1 TRBV6-2/TRBV6-3 . ASSYSLQRYNEQF
TRBJ1-1 TRBV19 . ASSPFRGDPYTEAF
TRBJ1-5 TRBV12-5 . ASGLVLGLGDQPQH
TRBJ1-4 TRBV5-1 . ASALTPANEKLF
TRBJ2-2 TRBV3-1/TRBV3-2 few ASSQDGQGRELF
TRBJ2-2 TRBV5-1 . ASMMGAAGGELF
TRBJ2-3 TRBV6-5 . ASSYRDPHDTQY
TRBJ1-6 TRBV5-1 . ASSLTQGGSYNSPLH
TRBJ2-1 TRBV6-1 . ASIRSQLDNEQF